This T cell receptor (beta chain) was found in a study of PD-L1 blockade in urothelial cancer. Overall study: Most of the roughly 29 patients were men whose urothelial cancer was bladder-origin. When blood samples were assessed, the median T cell count was 120,000 to 150,000. Whole-study findings and limits: Those with durable benefit had larger increases in tumor-associated blood clones at 3 weeks.

Stated time point: peripheral blood 6 weeks after treatment start. Patient sample counts ranged from 1 to 8, pretreatment and on-treatment. With regard to this clone: Its antigen remains unidentified.

The CDR3 is made up of 15 amino acids. Germline values: CDR1 MDHEN, CDR2 SYDVKM. The germline V and J ends were trimmed by 4 bases and 4 bases, with 16 bases remaining between them. The assay was immunoSEQ multiplex PCR, and TCRdb's table has in-frame clones only and misses some. The repertoire holds around 80,000 clones, with around 90% as singletons. The TCR originated in a woman older than 75 with urothelial cancer. Source: PBMCs, taken around atezolizumab (anti-PD-L1) treatment. This chain uses TRBV28 with TRBJ1-2; perhaps TRBD1 as D (5 bases). The CDR3 sequence is CASSSPGGVVYGYTF. The CDR3, as DNA: TGTGCCAGCAGTTCCCCGGGAGGGGTTGTCTATGGCTACACCTTC.